These T cell receptor beta chains were read from a single sample in a study of blood T cell repertoires in COVID-19. Generated by immunoSEQ multiplex PCR, the TCRdb table keeps only in-frame clones and is missing some. The table includes around 63,000 clones, over 75% detected once. What was sequenced was peripheral blood. Receptors were obtained from a woman aged 60-70 years with acute or convalescent COVID-19. Each CDR3 is given without its conserved first and last residue.

TRBV28	TRBJ2-1	ASSRDSSPWNEQF
TRBV5-1	TRBJ1-1	ASSRQGLNTEAF
TRBV2	TRBJ1-5	ASSGGRRGRSQPQH
TRBV6-2/TRBV6-3	TRBJ1-5	ASSLRGSNQPQH
TRBV5-4	TRBJ1-2	ASSLVTPDYGYT
TRBV7-2	TRBJ2-5	ASSLAASGWETQY
TRBV20-1	TRBJ2-3	SASLRGTDTQY
TRBV4-1	TRBJ2-6	ASSQDRDSVLT
TRBV7-7	TRBJ2-3	ASSLAGGTDTQY
TRBV18	TRBJ2-5	ASSPTSGEETQY
TRBV19	TRBJ1-4	ASSTRDSANEKLF
TRBV4-1	TRBJ2-2	ASSRETGNPAGPNTGELF
TRBV12-3/TRBV12-4	TRBJ1-1	ASSFRTGVRAF
TRBV19	TRBJ1-5	ASRDDRGPRQPQH
TRBV19	TRBJ1-5	ASVGQGGTNQPQH
TRBV5-4	TRBJ1-4	ASSLAADGEKLF
TRBV6-5	TRBJ1-3	ASSYSRYAGNTIY
TRBV19	TRBJ1-2	ASSIGRFERRNYGYT
TRBV28	TRBJ1-3	ASRKRGSGTIY
TRBV7-9	TRBJ2-1	ASSLVEFPNNEQF
TRBV5-8	TRBJ1-5	ASSPGRGMNQPQH
TRBV9	TRBJ1-1	ASSAGPGWGTEAF
TRBV19	TRBJ2-2	ASSIRLAGGATGELF
TRBV5-5	TRBJ1-3	ASSFKRPKDSPGNTIY
TRBV5-1	TRBJ1-3	ASSFAGPGNTIY
TRBV15	TRBJ1-2	ATSRDPGSVSGYT
TRBV19	TRBJ2-2	ASRLSGGNTGELF
TRBV5-6	TRBJ2-2	ASSPPTGNTGELF
TRBV4-2	TRBJ2-2	ASSHWGQGARDTGELF
TRBV6-6	TRBJ1-4	ASSAGVTNEKLF
TRBV2	TRBJ1-6	ASSASGYNSPLH
TRBV5-1	TRBJ2-1	ASSLTEYNEQF
TRBV2	TRBJ2-3	ATSDGQYTDTQY
TRBV13	TRBJ2-3	ASSLAGGKDTQY
TRBV5-1	TRBJ2-5	ASSLAGSQETQY
TRBV12-3/TRBV12-4	TRBJ1-5	ASSYVLNQPQH
TRBV5-4	TRBJ2-1	ASSFTGSYNEQF